Described below is a single T cell receptor beta chain sequence and its context. Its antigen is undetermined. The record originates from a study of OX40 agonist ivuxolimab in advanced cancers. The study, taken as a whole, reports: At 0.1 to 3.0 mg/kg, CD4+ and CD8+ blood T cells expanded clonally by week 6. Among expanded peripheral T cells, antigen specificity went undetermined.

The V end lost 6 bases, the J end lost 5 bases, and 13 bases lay between the germline ends. The germline V gene has CDR1 SQVTM and CDR2 ANQGSEA. The CDR3 covers 12 residues. Generated by immunoSEQ multiplex PCR, the TCRdb table keeps only in-frame clones and is missing some. The sample has about 70,000 clones; about 83% are singletons. Source: CD4+ or CD8+ T cells sorted from blood, taken in a trial of the OX40 agonist ivuxolimab. The chain recombines TRBV29-1 with TRBJ1-1; D is possibly TRBD1 (5 bases). The sequence came from an adult with an advanced solid tumor such as melanoma, head and neck, liver or kidney cancer. CDR3 in DNA: TGCAGCGTGGTTCGGGGGGGAACTGAAGCTTTCTTT. This translates into CSVVRGGTEAFF.